This is a list of T cell receptor beta chains from one sample in a study of blood T cell repertoires in COVID-19. The repertoire was sequenced with immunoSEQ multiplex PCR; TCRdb's copy has only in-frame clones and lacks some. The sample has roughly 64,000 clones; approximately 78% are singletons. Material: peripheral blood. The source of these receptors is a man in his fifties or sixties with COVID-19, enrolled during active disease. The CDR3 runs from the conserved cysteine through the conserved F or W. The order of the fields is V gene, clone size, D gene, J gene, CDR3 length, CDR3 protein, CDR3 DNA. The D gene is left open where the match is weak. Clone size appears in some rows only: once, few, many, or a class for an expanded clone.

TRBV19	-	-	TRBJ2-7	14	CASSRVGAPYEQYF	TGTGCCAGTAGTCGAGTTGGGGCCCCCTACGAGCAGTACTTC
TRBV11-3	-	TRBD1	TRBJ1-2	19	CASSPGGPDRTVMDYGYTF	TGTGCCAGCAGCCCAGGGGGACCCGACAGGACGGTTATGGACTATGGCTACACCTTC
TRBV5-5	-	TRBD1	TRBJ2-3	16	CASSTEQGGNTDTQYF	TGTGCCAGCAGCACGGAACAGGGGGGAAACACAGATACGCAGTATTTT
TRBV19	-	TRBD2	TRBJ2-5	15	CASSTSGSMKKTQYF	TGTGCCAGTAGTACAAGCGGGAGCATGAAGAAGACCCAGTACTTC
TRBV6-6	-	TRBD2	TRBJ2-1	16	CASSYSGGVGLDEQFF	TGTGCCAGCAGTTACTCGGGGGGGGTTGGGTTAGATGAGCAGTTCTTC
TRBV11-3	-	-	TRBJ2-7	15	CASSVLLTTSYEQYF	TGTGCCAGCAGTGTCCTGCTTACTACTTCCTACGAGCAGTACTTC
TRBV5-4	-	-	TRBJ1-4	15	CASSLLGTGDEKLFF	TGTGCCAGCAGCTTACTTGGAACGGGGGATGAAAAACTGTTTTTT
TRBV10-2	-	TRBD2	TRBJ2-3	23	CASSGGGGFSTGPSGGATDTQYF	TGCGCCAGCAGTGGGGGCGGCGGCTTTTCTACAGGACCTAGCGGGGGGGCCACAGATACGCAGTATTTT
TRBV6-5	-	TRBD1	TRBJ1-1	13	CASSGTVNTEAFF	TGTGCCAGCTCCGGGACAGTTAACACTGAAGCTTTCTTT
TRBV2	-	-	TRBJ2-7	13	CASRDLNGGEQYF	TGTGCCAGCAGGGACCTTAATGGAGGCGAGCAGTACTTC
TRBV5-1	once	TRBD2	TRBJ2-3	14	CASRLRERTDTQYF	TGCGCCAGCAGACTGCGGGAGAGGACAGATACGCAGTATTTT
TRBV7-9	-	-	TRBJ2-7	16	CASSLIGRTEANEQYF	TGTGCCAGCAGCTTAATCGGTAGGACAGAGGCCAACGAGCAGTACTTC
TRBV29-1	-	-	TRBJ1-4	13	CSVAGSPNEKLFF	TGCAGCGTTGCGGGATCACCTAATGAAAAACTGTTTTTT
TRBV3-1/TRBV3-2	-	-	TRBJ1-1	14	CASSQVTGSTEAFF	TGTGCCAGCAGCCAAGTCACAGGGAGCACTGAAGCTTTCTTT
TRBV6-5	few	TRBD1	TRBJ2-3	15	CASSPQGMRTDTQYF	TGTGCCAGCAGTCCACAGGGGATGCGGACAGATACGCAGTATTTT
TRBV20-1	-	-	TRBJ1-6	14	CSASRAGDNSPLHF	TGCAGTGCTAGTAGGGCAGGGGATAATTCACCCCTCCACTTT
TRBV4-2	once	-	TRBJ1-1	13	CASSQVQNTEAFF	TGTGCCAGCAGCCAAGTTCAGAACACTGAAGCTTTCTTT
TRBV7-9	-	TRBD1	TRBJ1-4	14	CASCRTGEKEKLFF	TGTGCCAGCTGCCGGACAGGGGAGAAGGAAAAACTGTTTTTT
TRBV7-3	-	-	TRBJ2-3	14	CASSSSPGIDTQYF	TGTGCCAGCAGCTCCTCCCCAGGGATAGATACGCAGTATTTT
TRBV7-9	-	-	TRBJ2-3	11	CASSRPNTQYF	TGTGCCAGCAGCCGTCCTAATACGCAGTATTTT
TRBV7-9	-	-	TRBJ2-7	15	CASSIWAPGAYEQYF	TGTGCCAGCAGCATTTGGGCGCCGGGGGCCTACGAGCAGTACTTC
TRBV14	few	-	TRBJ2-2	18	CASSPRQGTYLNTGELFF	TGTGCCAGCAGCCCAAGGCAAGGGACTTACCTCAACACCGGGGAGCTGTTTTTT
TRBV2	-	-	TRBJ1-2	14	CASRSTGMHYGYTF	TGTGCCAGCAGATCCACAGGGATGCACTATGGCTACACCTTC
TRBV29-1	-	TRBD2	TRBJ2-3	14	CSGSSGNPVDTQYF	TGCAGCGGCTCTAGCGGGAATCCCGTAGATACGCAGTATTTT
TRBV12-3/TRBV12-4	-	TRBD1	TRBJ1-2	13	CASSPDRGNGYTF	TGTGCCAGCAGTCCGGACAGGGGAAATGGCTACACCTTC
TRBV2	-	TRBD1	TRBJ1-5	15	CASSGDRGGNQPQHF	TGTGCCAGCAGCGGCGACAGGGGTGGCAATCAGCCCCAGCATTTT